This T cell receptor beta chain was sequenced for a study of shared clonotypes between healthy human individuals. There are many counts of this clone. Generated by immunoSEQ multiplex PCR, the TCRdb table keeps only in-frame clones and is missing some. The sample records more than 400,000 clones, around 73% being singletons. This receptor was taken from a middle-aged woman in good health. Some clones in this sample may be carry-over from other donors' samples. The specimen was PBMCs.

CDR3 nucleotide sequence: TGTGCCAGCAGCGAGACAGGGGTCAATCAGCCCCAGCATTTT. It encodes CASSETGVNQPQHF. The chain uses TRBV7-9 and TRBJ1-5; TRBD1 matches at 8 bases. The CDR3 covers 14 residues. Germline V lookup: CDR1 SEHNR, CDR2 FQNEAQ (reference sequence). With 5 bases clipped from V and 3 bases from J, the junction kept 3 bases outside the gene matches.